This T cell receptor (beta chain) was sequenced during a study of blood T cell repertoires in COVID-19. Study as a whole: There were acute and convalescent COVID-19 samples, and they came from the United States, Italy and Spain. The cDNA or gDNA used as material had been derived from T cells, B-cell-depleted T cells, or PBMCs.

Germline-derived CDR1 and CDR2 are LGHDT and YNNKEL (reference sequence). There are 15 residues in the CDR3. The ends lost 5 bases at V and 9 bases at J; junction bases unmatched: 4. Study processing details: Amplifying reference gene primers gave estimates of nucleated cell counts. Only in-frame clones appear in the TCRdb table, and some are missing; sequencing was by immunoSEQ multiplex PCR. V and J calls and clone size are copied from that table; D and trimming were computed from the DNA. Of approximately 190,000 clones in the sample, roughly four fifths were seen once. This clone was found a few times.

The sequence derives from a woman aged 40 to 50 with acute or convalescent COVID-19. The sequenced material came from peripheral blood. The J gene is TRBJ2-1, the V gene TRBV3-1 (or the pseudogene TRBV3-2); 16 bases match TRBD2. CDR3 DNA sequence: TGTGCCAGCAGCGGGACTAGCGGGGGGGCGCGTGAGCAGTTCTTC. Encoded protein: CASSGTSGGAREQFF.